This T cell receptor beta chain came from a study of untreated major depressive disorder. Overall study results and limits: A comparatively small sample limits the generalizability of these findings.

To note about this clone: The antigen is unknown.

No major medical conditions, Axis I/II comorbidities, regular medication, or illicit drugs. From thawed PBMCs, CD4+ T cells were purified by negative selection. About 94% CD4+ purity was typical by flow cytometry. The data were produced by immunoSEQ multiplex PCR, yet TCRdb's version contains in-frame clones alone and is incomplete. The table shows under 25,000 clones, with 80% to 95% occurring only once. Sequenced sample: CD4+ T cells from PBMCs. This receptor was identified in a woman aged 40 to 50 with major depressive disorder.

The CDR3 DNA is TGTGCCAGCAGTGACGGTGCTCAGGGCGAGAGCTATGGCTACACCTTC. Translated, it gives CASSDGAQGESYGYTF. The chain joins TRBV6-4 to TRBJ1-2; maybe TRBD1 (5 bases). Germline V gene sequence: CDR1 MRHNA, CDR2 SNTAGT. V gave up 2 bases and J gave up 4 bases, with 17 bases separating them. The CDR3 runs 16 residues.